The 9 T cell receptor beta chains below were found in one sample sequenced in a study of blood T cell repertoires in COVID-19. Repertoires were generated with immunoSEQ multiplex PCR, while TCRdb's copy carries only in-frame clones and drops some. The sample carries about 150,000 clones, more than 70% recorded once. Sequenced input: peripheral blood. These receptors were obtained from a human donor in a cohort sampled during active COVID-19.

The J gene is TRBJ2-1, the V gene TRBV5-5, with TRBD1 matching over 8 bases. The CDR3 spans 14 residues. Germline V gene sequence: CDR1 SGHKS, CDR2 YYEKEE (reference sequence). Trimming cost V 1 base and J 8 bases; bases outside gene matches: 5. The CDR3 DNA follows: TGTGCCAGCAGCTTGCCAGGGGGCAGGTATGAGCAGTTCTTC. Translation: CASSLPGGRYEQFF.

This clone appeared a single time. CDR3 sequence reads: CASSFLLRGQPQHF. CDR3 DNA sequence: TGTGCCAGCAGTTTTCTCCTGCGAGGCCAGCCCCAGCATTTT. The chain has TRBV6-5 and TRBJ1-5, with D unresolved. The CDR3 contains 14 residues. Germline CDR1 reads MNHEY; CDR2 reads SVGAGI. V dropped 4 bases and J dropped 7 bases, with 14 bases sitting between them.

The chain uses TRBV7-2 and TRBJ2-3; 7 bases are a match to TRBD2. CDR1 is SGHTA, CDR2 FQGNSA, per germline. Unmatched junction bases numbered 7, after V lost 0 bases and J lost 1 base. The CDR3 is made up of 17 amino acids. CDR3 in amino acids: CASSLAVGGKGTDTQYF. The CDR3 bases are TGTGCCAGCAGCTTAGCGGTGGGGGGGAAGGGCACAGATACGCAGTATTTT.

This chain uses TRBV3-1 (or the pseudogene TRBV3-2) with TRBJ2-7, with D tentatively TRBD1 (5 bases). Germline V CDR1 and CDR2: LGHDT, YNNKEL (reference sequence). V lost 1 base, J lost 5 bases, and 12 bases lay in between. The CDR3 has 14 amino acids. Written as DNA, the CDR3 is TGTGCCAGCAGCCAAGGGCAGGGTGGCCACGAGCAGTACTTC. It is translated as CASSQGQGGHEQYF.

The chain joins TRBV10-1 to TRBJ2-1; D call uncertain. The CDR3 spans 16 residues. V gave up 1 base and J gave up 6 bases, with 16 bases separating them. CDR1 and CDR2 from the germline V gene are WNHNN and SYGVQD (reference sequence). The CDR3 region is CASSEFSSQAINEQFF. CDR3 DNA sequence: TGCGCCAGCAGTGAGTTTTCCAGTCAGGCAATCAATGAGCAGTTCTTC.

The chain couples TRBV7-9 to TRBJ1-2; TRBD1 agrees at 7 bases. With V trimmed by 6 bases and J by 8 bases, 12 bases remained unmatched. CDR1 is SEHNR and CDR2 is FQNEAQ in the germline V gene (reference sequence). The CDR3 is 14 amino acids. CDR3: CASSAGDSSGGYTF. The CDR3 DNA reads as TGTGCCAGCAGTGCTGGGGACAGCTCCGGGGGCTACACCTTC.

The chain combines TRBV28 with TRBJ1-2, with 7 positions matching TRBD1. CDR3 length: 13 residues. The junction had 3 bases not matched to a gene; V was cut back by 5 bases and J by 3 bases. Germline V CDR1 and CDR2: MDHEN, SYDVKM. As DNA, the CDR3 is TGTGCCAGCAGTAAACAGGGGTACTATGGCTACACCTTC. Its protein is CASSKQGYYGYTF.

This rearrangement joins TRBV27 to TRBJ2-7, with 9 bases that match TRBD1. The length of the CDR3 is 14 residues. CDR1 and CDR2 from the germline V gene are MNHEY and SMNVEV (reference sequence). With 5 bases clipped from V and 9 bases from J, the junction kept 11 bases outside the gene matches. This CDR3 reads CASSQTGTGFGQYF. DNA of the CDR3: TGTGCCAGCAGTCAAACCGGGACAGGGTTCGGGCAGTACTTC.

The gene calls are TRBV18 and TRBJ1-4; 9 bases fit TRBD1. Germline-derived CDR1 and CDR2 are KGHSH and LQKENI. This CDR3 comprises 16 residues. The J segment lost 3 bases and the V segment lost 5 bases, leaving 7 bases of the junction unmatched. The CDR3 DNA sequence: TGTGCCAGCTCATCCTCACAGGGGGCAGCTAATGAAAAACTGTTTTTT. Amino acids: CASSSSQGAANEKLFF.